This T cell receptor beta chain emerged from a study of blood T cell repertoires in COVID-19. For the study at large: Sources were T cells, B-cell-depleted T cells, or PBMCs; the material itself was cDNA or gDNA.

Original handling: By means of reference gene primer amplification, nucleated cell counts were estimated. The assay was immunoSEQ multiplex PCR, and TCRdb's table has in-frame clones only and misses some. V and J calls and clone size are as listed in that table; D and trimming were resolved from the DNA. The sample includes roughly 150,000 clones, about 80% of them seen just once. From germline, CDR1 is LNHDA and CDR2 SQIVND (reference sequence). The ends lost 5 bases at V and 3 bases at J; junction bases unmatched: 8. The CDR3 runs 15 residues. V and J are TRBV19 and TRBJ1-1, with 8 positions matching TRBD1. Sequences were obtained from peripheral blood. This receptor was obtained from a man aged 60 to 75 with acute or convalescent COVID-19. CDR3: CASSSLDREDTEAFF. The CDR3 DNA reads TGTGCCAGTAGTTCCCTGGACAGGGAGGACACTGAAGCTTTCTTT.